The 2 T cell receptor beta chains below all came from one sample that was sequenced in a study of human thymus T cells. Sequenced by immunoSEQ multiplex PCR; TCRdb stores in-frame clones only, minus some. The sample carries 45,000 to 50,000 clones, 85% to 95% recorded once. The sequencing input was blood. Every receptor here comes from a girl under three years old with a congenital heart defect but otherwise immunologically healthy.

Here the CDR3 reads CASKSQGAKETQYF. The CDR3 region has the DNA TGTGCCAGCAAGTCCCAGGGGGCGAAGGAGACCCAGTACTTC. This chain links TRBV6-5 with TRBJ2-5, with 8 bases identical to TRBD1. J lost 5 bases, V lost 7 bases, and 9 bases had no gene match. CDR1 and CDR2 from the germline V gene are MNHEY and SVGAGI. The length of the CDR3 is 14 residues.

The chain employs TRBV4-1 and TRBJ2-1; D may be TRBD2 (5 bases). Trimming left V 4 bases short and J 2 bases short, with 30 bases between. CDR1 is MGHRA and CDR2 is YSYEKL in the germline V gene. The CDR3 totals 21 residues. CDR3: CASSPHGKGDGYGNPYNEQFF. In DNA form, the CDR3 reads TGCGCCAGCAGCCCACATGGCAAGGGTGATGGTTACGGGAATCCCTACAATGAGCAGTTCTTC.